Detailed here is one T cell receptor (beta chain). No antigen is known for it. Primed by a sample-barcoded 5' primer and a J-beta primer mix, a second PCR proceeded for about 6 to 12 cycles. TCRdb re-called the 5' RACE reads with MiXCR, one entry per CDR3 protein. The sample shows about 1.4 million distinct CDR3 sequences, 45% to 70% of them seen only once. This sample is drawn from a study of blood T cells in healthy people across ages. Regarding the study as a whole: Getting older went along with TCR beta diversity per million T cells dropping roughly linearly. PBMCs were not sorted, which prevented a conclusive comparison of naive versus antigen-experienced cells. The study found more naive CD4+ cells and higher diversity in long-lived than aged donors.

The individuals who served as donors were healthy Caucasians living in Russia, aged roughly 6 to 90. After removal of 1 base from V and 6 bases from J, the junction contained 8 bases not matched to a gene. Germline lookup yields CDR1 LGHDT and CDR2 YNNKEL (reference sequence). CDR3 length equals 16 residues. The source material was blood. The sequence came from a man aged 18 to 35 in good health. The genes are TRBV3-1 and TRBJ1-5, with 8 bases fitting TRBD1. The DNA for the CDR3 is TGTGCCAGCAGCCAAGCGACAGGGGCCAGGAGTCAGCCCCAGCATTTT. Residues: CASSQATGARSQPQHF.